Following are 12 T cell receptor beta chains from one sample sequenced in a study of T cell responses to AZD1222 COVID-19 vaccine. TCRdb's copy holds only in-frame clones and misses some; the assay was immunoSEQ multiplex PCR. The sample holds about 92,000 clones, around 86% seen once. The source material was peripheral blood, sampled on day 0 of AZD1222 vaccination. The source of these receptors is an adult in good health.

The chain joins TRBV30 to TRBJ1-1; TRBD1 is a possible D gene (6 bases). The CDR3 is 15 amino acids. V was clipped by 1 base and J by 4 bases, with 16 bases between them. CDR1 and CDR2 (germline): GTSNPN, SVGIG (reference sequence). The CDR3 DNA reads as TGTGCCTGGAGTGCAATTCAACCAGGGGCCACTGAAGCTTTCTTT. Its translation is CAWSAIQPGATEAFF.

V and J are TRBV5-1 and TRBJ1-1, with D possibly TRBD1 on 5 matching bases. Germline CDR1 and CDR2: SGHRS and YFSETQ. Deletions cut 2 bases from V and 4 bases from J, with 12 bases between. CDR3 length equals 14 residues. The CDR3 region has the DNA TGCGCCAGCAGCTTTGCTATCCAGGGCACTGAAGCTTTCTTT. Translated, it gives CASSFAIQGTEAFF.

The genes are TRBV2 and TRBJ2-1; 16 nucleotides align to TRBD2. CDR1 SNHLY and CDR2 FYNNEI come from the germline V gene. This CDR3 is 17 amino acids long. V lost 8 bases and J lost 8; bases outside the gene matches: 12. The CDR3 sequence is CASVGTSGRGFVHEQFF. CDR3 bases: TGTGCCAGCGTCGGGACTAGCGGGAGGGGATTTGTCCATGAGCAGTTCTTC.

V usage is TRBV15 and J usage is TRBJ2-1; 8 nucleotides align to TRBD2. V lost 4 bases to trimming and J lost 15 bases; unmatched junction nucleotides: 11. CDR3 length: 13 amino acids. CDR1 and CDR2 (germline): LNHNV, YYDKDF (reference sequence). For the CDR3, the DNA is TGTGCCACCAGCACCAGGACCGGGACTAGACCGTTCTTC. This translates into CATSTRTGTRPFF. Full variable domain (outside the CDR3, taken from reference TRBV15 and TRBJ2-1): DAMVIQNPRYQVTQFGKPVTLSCSQTLNHNVMYWYQQKSSQAPKLLFHYYDKDFNNEADTPDNFQSRRPNTSFCFLDIRSPGLGDTAMYLCATSTRTGTRPFFGPGTRLTVL.

The rearrangement joins TRBV18 to TRBJ1-4, with D possibly TRBD1 on 6 matching bases. V dropped 6 bases and J dropped 8 bases, with 16 bases sitting between them. This CDR3 has 14 residues. CDR1 and CDR2 from the germline V gene are KGHSH and LQKENI. CDR3 loop: CASSPFEDREKLFF. The CDR3 DNA sequence: TGTGCCAGCTCGCCCTTTGAGGACAGAGAAAAACTGTTTTTT.

In DNA, the CDR3 is TGTGCCAGCAGTTTCTCGGGACAGGGACTAACTTATGGCTACACCTTC. This codes for CASSFSGQGLTYGYTF. The V gene is TRBV28, the J gene TRBJ1-2, with 9 positions matching TRBD1. The CDR3 runs to 16 residues. CDR1 and CDR2 from the germline V gene are MDHEN and SYDVKM. With V trimmed by 3 bases and J by 5 bases, 10 bases remained unmatched.

The rearrangement uses TRBV2 and TRBJ1-2; the D is unclear. CDR1 is SNHLY, CDR2 FYNNEI, per germline. The CDR3 extends over 13 amino acids. The V end lost 6 bases, the J end lost 3 bases, and 11 bases lay between the germline ends. CDR3 protein: CASRKGSDYGYTF. The CDR3 DNA is TGTGCCAGCAGGAAGGGATCGGACTATGGCTACACCTTC.

The V call is TRBV19, the J call TRBJ2-1, with a weak D call TRBD2 (6 bases). This CDR3 has 16 residues. Trimming took 0 bases from V and 3 from J, leaving 12 bases between them. In germline, CDR1 is LNHDA, CDR2 SQIVND (reference sequence). CDR3 sequence reads: CASSIDTSGYYNEQFF. The DNA of the CDR3 is TGTGCCAGTAGTATAGATACAAGCGGGTACTACAATGAGCAGTTCTTC. Using reference TRBV19 and TRBJ2-1 for the parts outside the CDR3, the full variable domain is DGGITQSPKYLFRKEGQNVTLSCEQNLNHDAMYWYRQDPGQGLRLIYYSQIVNDFQKGDIAEGYSVSREKKESFPLTVTSAQKNPTAFYLCASSIDTSGYYNEQFFGPGTRLTVL.

The chain uses TRBV11-2 and TRBJ2-7, with D uncertain. Trimming cost V 4 bases and J 0 bases, with 16 bases left between them. Germline CDR1 is SGHAT and CDR2 is FQNNGV. CDR3 length: 16 residues. CDR3 coding DNA: TGTGCCAGCAGCTCCCAGACCATAACCTTCTCCTACGAGCAGTACTTC. As protein: CASSSQTITFSYEQYF.

The chain employs TRBV18 and TRBJ2-1; D remains unclear. The CDR3 covers 16 residues. Germline-derived CDR1 and CDR2 are KGHSH and LQKENI. Trimming took 0 bases from V and 3 from J, leaving 12 bases between them. For the CDR3, the DNA is TGTGCCAGCTCACCACCAGGATCTAGAAACTACAATGAGCAGTTCTTC. This translates into CASSPPGSRNYNEQFF. The entire variable domain, with the rest obtained from reference TRBV18 and TRBJ2-1, is as follows: NAGVMQNPRHLVRRRGQEARLRCSPMKGHSHVYWYRQLPEEGLKFMVYLQKENIIDESGMPKERFSAEFPKEGPSILRIQQVVRGDSAAYFCASSPPGSRNYNEQFFGPGTRLTVL.

This chain connects TRBV2 to TRBJ2-5; TRBD1 or TRBD2 may be the D gene (5 bases each). V dropped 5 bases and J dropped 4 bases, with 11 bases sitting between them. Germline V gene sequence: CDR1 SNHLY, CDR2 FYNNEI. The CDR3 has 13 amino acids. The CDR3 DNA reads TGTGCCAGCAGTTTTGGGACGGCAGAGACCCAGTACTTC. Encoded protein: CASSFGTAETQYF.

The rearrangement uses TRBV9 and TRBJ2-7; 8 bases align to TRBD1. The CDR3 loop spans 17 amino acids. Germline CDR1 reads SGDLS; CDR2 reads YYNGEE. Losses at the gene ends were 3 bases for V and 1 base for J; bases not matched to a gene: 12. CDR3 sequence (DNA): TGTGCCAGCAGCGGAAAGACAGGGGTAATTGTTTCCTACGAGCAGTACTTC. Protein: CASSGKTGVIVSYEQYF.